One and the same sample provided the 9 T cell receptor beta chains below, sequenced in a study of control samples from healthy donors and cancer patients. The data were produced by immunoSEQ multiplex PCR, yet TCRdb's version contains in-frame clones alone and is incomplete. The repertoire holds 170,000 or so clones, 94% seen once, with more than 1.1% in the top ten. The sample taken for sequencing was blood. These receptor sequences come from a woman aged 18-29 years in good health.

This rearrangement joins TRBV4-2 to TRBJ1-2; 9 bases are shared with TRBD1. Germline V gene lookup returns CDR1 LGHNA and CDR2 YNFKEQ. This CDR3 contains 16 residues. V gave up 0 bases and J gave up 8 bases; unmatched junction bases: 10. DNA of the CDR3: TGTGCCAGCAGCCAAGATCGTCGACAGGGGGTTGAGGGCTACACCTTC. It translates to CASSQDRRQGVEGYTF.

The chain carries TRBV28 and TRBJ2-1; the D call may be TRBD1 or TRBD2 (5 bases each). Germline V lookup: CDR1 MDHEN, CDR2 SYDVKM. V was clipped by 0 bases and J by 9 bases, with 9 bases between them. This CDR3 comprises 13 residues. In DNA form, the CDR3 reads TGTGCCAGCAGTTTATGGACGAGGGGTGAGCAGTTCTTC. This encodes CASSLWTRGEQFF.

V gene TRBV2 combines with J gene TRBJ1-5; D is undetermined. The CDR3 runs to 13 residues. The germline V and J ends were trimmed by 3 bases and 4 bases, with 7 bases remaining between them. Germline assignment: CDR1 SNHLY and CDR2 FYNNEI. As DNA, the CDR3 is TGTGCCAGCAGTGATGATAGAAATCAGCCCCAGCATTTT. It codes for CASSDDRNQPQHF.

The chain carries TRBV19 and TRBJ1-1; TRBD1 matches 8 bases. V was clipped by 1 base and J by 6 bases; unmatched bases: 10. The germline gives CDR1 LNHDA, CDR2 SQIVND (reference sequence). CDR3 length: 16 residues. The DNA for the CDR3 is TGTGCCAGTAGTATAGTAGGGCGAGCAGGGGGCCCTGAAGCTTTCTTT. Residues: CASSIVGRAGGPEAFF.

The CDR3, as DNA: TGTGCCAGCAGCTCCGACTACCCCTCCTACAATGAGCAGTTCTTC. It codes for CASSSDYPSYNEQFF. V usage is TRBV11-2 and J usage is TRBJ2-1, with D perhaps matching TRBD2 (5 bases). The V end lost 4 bases, the J end lost 0 bases, and 10 bases lay between the germline ends. The V gene's germline CDR1 is SGHAT and CDR2 FQNNGV. This CDR3 spans 15 amino acids. Combining the CDR3 with reference TRBV11-2 and TRBJ2-1 gives the whole variable domain EAGVAQSPRYKIIEKRQSVAFWCNPISGHATLYWYQQILGQGPKLLIQFQNNGVVDDSQLPKDRFSAERLKGVDSTLKIQPAKLEDSAVYLCASSSDYPSYNEQFFGPGTRLTVL.

This sequence joins TRBV3-1 (or the pseudogene TRBV3-2) and TRBJ2-7, with 7 positions matching TRBD2. Per germline, CDR1 LGHDT and CDR2 YNNKEL (reference sequence). The CDR3 is made up of 13 amino acids. V shed 0 bases and J 13 bases; nucleotides not matched to a gene: 9. The CDR3 reads CASSQDDRRETYF. The CDR3 DNA follows: TGTGCCAGCAGCCAAGATGATCGGCGGGAGACATACTTC.

J is TRBJ1-6 and V is TRBV27, with 7 bases matching TRBD1. The trim removed 6 bases at V and 10 bases at J, leaving 15 bases unmatched. This CDR3 comprises 16 residues. CDR1 and CDR2 from the germline V gene are MNHEY and SMNVEV (reference sequence). Here the CDR3 DNA reads TGTGCCAGCAGCCCCGCGAAGGACAGGTTCAGGTCACCCCTCCACTTT. This gives the protein CASSPAKDRFRSPLHF.

CDR3 in amino acids: CATSRGDPYQPQHF. DNA of the CDR3: TGTGCCACCAGCCGGGGGGACCCCTATCAGCCCCAGCATTTT. The J gene is TRBJ1-5, the V gene TRBV24-1, with D perhaps matching TRBD1 (5 bases). CDR3 length equals 14 residues. Germline CDR1 and CDR2: KGHDR and SFDVKD. The ends were cut back, 7 bases at V and 5 bases at J, with 14 bases in the middle.

The chain is built from TRBV11-2 and TRBJ1-1; D may be TRBD1 (5 bases). The CDR3 runs to 12 residues. In germline, CDR1 is SGHAT, CDR2 FQNNGV. Trimming stripped 0 bases from V and 9 bases from J, with 8 bases between. This CDR3 is CASSLDPGQAFF. The CDR3 bases are TGTGCCAGCAGCTTAGATCCAGGGCAAGCTTTCTTT.